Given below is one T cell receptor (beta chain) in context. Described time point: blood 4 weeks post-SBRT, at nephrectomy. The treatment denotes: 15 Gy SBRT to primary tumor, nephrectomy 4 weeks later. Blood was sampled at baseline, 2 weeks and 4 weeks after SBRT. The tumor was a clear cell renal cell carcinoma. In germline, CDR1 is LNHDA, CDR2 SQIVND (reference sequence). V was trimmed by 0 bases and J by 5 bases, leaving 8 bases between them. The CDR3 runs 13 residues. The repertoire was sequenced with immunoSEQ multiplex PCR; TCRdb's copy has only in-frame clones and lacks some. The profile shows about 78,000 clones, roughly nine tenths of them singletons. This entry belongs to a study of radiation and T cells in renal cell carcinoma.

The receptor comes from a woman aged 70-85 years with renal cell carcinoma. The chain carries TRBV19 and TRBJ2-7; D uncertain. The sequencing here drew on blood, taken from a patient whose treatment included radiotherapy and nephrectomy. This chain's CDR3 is CASSIDYGDEQYF. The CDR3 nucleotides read TGTGCCAGTAGTATAGATTACGGTGACGAGCAGTACTTC.